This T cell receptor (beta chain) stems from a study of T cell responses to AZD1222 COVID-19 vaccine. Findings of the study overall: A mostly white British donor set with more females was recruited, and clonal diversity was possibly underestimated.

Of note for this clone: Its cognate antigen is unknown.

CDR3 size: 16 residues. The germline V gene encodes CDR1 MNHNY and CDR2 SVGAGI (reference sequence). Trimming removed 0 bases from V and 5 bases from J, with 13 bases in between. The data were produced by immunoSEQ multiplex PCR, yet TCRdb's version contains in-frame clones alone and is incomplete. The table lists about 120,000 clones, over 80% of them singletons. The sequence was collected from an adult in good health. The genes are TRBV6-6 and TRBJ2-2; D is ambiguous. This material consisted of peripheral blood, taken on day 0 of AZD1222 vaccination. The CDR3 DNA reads TGTGCCAGCAGTTACTCCGTCGGTTGGAGTACCGGGGAGCTGTTTTTT. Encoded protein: CASSYSVGWSTGELFF.